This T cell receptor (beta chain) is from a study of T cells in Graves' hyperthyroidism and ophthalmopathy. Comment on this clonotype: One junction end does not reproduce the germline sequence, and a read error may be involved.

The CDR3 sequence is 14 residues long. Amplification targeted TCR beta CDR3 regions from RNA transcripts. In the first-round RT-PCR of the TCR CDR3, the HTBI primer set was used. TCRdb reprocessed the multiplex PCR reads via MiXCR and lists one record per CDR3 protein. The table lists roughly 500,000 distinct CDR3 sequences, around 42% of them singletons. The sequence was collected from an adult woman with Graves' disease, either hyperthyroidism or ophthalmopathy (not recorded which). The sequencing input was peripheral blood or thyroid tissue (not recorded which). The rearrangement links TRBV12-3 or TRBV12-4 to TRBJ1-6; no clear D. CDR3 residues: CACSLESYNSPLHF. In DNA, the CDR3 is TGTGCCTGCAGCTTGGAGAGCTATAATTCACCCCTCCACTTT.